The 9 T cell receptor beta chains below all came from one sample that was sequenced in a study of blood T cell repertoires in COVID-19. Measured with immunoSEQ multiplex PCR; TCRdb has only the in-frame clones, and not every one. The sample includes about 68,000 clones, roughly 90% of them seen just once. The sequencing input was peripheral blood. All receptors come from a man in his forties with COVID-19, enrolled during active disease.

The V call is TRBV5-5, the J call TRBJ1-3, with D uncertain. The CDR3 loop spans 16 amino acids. V was clipped by 3 bases and J by 0 bases, with 13 bases between them. In germline, CDR1 is SGHKS, CDR2 YYEKEE (reference sequence). CDR3 region: CASSSQTAASGNTIYF. In DNA form, the CDR3 reads TGTGCCAGCAGCTCCCAGACTGCAGCCTCTGGAAACACCATATATTTT.

The V and J genes are TRBV7-9 and TRBJ1-5; D ambiguous. The length of the CDR3 is 17 residues. Germline V gives CDR1 SEHNR, CDR2 FQNEAQ (reference sequence). V was clipped by 4 bases and J by 6 bases, with 22 bases between them. DNA for the CDR3: TGTGCCAGCAGCTCAGGACCCCGGGGAAGGGAGGCTCAGCCCCAGCATTTT. Residues: CASSSGPRGREAQPQHF.

The chain employs TRBV27 and TRBJ1-4; 7 positions match TRBD1. Germline CDR1 is MNHEY and CDR2 is SMNVEV (reference sequence). The CDR3 runs 14 residues. Trimming cost V 5 bases and J 8 bases; bases outside gene matches: 8. The CDR3 coding sequence is TGTGCCAGCAGTCAGATCGGGACAGAGGAAAAACTGTTTTTT. Translating gives CASSQIGTEEKLFF.

The table lists this clone with a few counts. This chain links TRBV3-1 (or the pseudogene TRBV3-2) with TRBJ2-3; no clear D gene. Germline V lookup: CDR1 LGHDT, CDR2 YNNKEL (reference sequence). V lost 2 bases and J lost 1, with 4 bases in between. The CDR3 length is 13 residues. The CDR3 DNA reads as TGTGCCAGCAGCCAATTAGGCACAGATACGCAGTATTTT. This gives the protein CASSQLGTDTQYF.

This clone occurred a few times. The V and J genes are TRBV28 and TRBJ1-3, with D unclear. CDR3 size: 13 residues. The germline V gene has CDR1 MDHEN and CDR2 SYDVKM. The V end was cut by 4 bases, the J end by 5 bases, with 9 bases between. As DNA, the CDR3 is TGTGCCAGCAGTTCGGGAGCGCGAAACACCATATATTTT. Amino acid sequence: CASSSGARNTIYF.

The chain joins TRBV7-9 to TRBJ1-2; 7 nucleotides match TRBD1. Germline V gene lookup returns CDR1 SEHNR and CDR2 FQNEAQ (reference sequence). V dropped 1 base and J dropped 4; count of bases not matched to a gene: 0. CDR3 length: 13 amino acids. The CDR3: CASSLEGAYGYTF. The DNA for the CDR3 is TGTGCCAGCAGCTTAGAGGGGGCCTATGGCTACACCTTC.

The V gene is TRBV6-5, the J gene TRBJ2-5; weak D call: TRBD1 (6 bases). Trimming shortened V by 0 bases and J by 4 bases, and 9 bases separated the two germline ends. In germline, CDR1 is MNHEY, CDR2 SVGAGI. The CDR3 has 14 residues. The CDR3 loop is CASSYSTGGETQYF. DNA for the CDR3: TGTGCCAGCAGTTACTCGACAGGCGGAGAGACCCAGTACTTC.

The V call is TRBV3-1 (or the pseudogene TRBV3-2), the J call TRBJ1-1; 9 positions match TRBD1. This CDR3 has 17 amino acids. V lost 2 bases, J lost 2 bases, and 9 bases stayed unmatched. Germline CDR1 and CDR2: LGHDT and YNNKEL (reference sequence). The CDR3 here is CASSQQPTGGTNTEAFF. The CDR3 nucleotides are TGTGCCAGCAGCCAACAACCGACAGGGGGTACAAACACTGAAGCTTTCTTT.

J is TRBJ1-2 and V is TRBV30; D is unclear. The germline CDR1 and CDR2 sequences are GTSNPN and SVGIG (reference sequence). V was trimmed by 3 bases and J by 3 bases, leaving 17 bases between them. The CDR3 length is 15 residues. The CDR3 bases are TGTGCCTGGAGGGCTGAGACAATGAGGGACTATGGCTACACCTTC. Protein product: CAWRAETMRDYGYTF.